This passage covers 3 T cell receptor beta chains from one sample sequenced in a study of cytomegalovirus exposure and HLA in healthy donors. The PCR employed 60 Vbeta primers together with 13 Jbeta primers. The assay was immunoSEQ multiplex PCR, and TCRdb's table has in-frame clones only and misses some. The top ten hold approximately 1.3% of the sample, which has about 140,000 clones, 60% to 85% seen once. Material for sequencing was PBMCs. Receptors originate from a male donor in good health and CMV-seropositive.

This chain connects TRBV7-2 to TRBJ2-1, with D possibly TRBD2 on 5 matching bases. V was shortened by 3 bases and J by 11 bases, with 11 bases between the two germline ends. The germline CDR1 and CDR2 sequences are SGHTA and FQGNSA. The CDR3 loop spans 12 amino acids. The CDR3 DNA reads TGTGCCAGCAGCTTGGGAGTCAAGAAGCAGTTCTTC. Translation gives CASSLGVKKQFF.

The chain combines TRBV7-3 with TRBJ2-3; 16 nucleotides match TRBD2. Germline V gene lookup returns CDR1 SGHTA and CDR2 FQGTGA. The CDR3 has 18 residues. The V segment lost 3 bases and the J segment 2 bases; nucleotides outside the gene matches: 5. CDR3 amino acids: CASSFRGLAGGPTDTQYF. Here the CDR3 DNA reads TGTGCCAGCAGCTTTCGGGGACTAGCGGGGGGGCCCACAGATACGCAGTATTTT.

The V gene is TRBV29-1, the J gene TRBJ1-1; 7 bases agree with TRBD1. The germline V gene has CDR1 SQVTM and CDR2 ANQGSEA. V trimming: 6 bases; J trimming: 4 bases; junction bases outside the gene matches: 5. The CDR3 runs 12 residues. CDR3 region: CSVTGYSTEAFF. The CDR3 nucleotides are TGCAGCGTGACAGGGTATTCCACTGAAGCTTTCTTT.